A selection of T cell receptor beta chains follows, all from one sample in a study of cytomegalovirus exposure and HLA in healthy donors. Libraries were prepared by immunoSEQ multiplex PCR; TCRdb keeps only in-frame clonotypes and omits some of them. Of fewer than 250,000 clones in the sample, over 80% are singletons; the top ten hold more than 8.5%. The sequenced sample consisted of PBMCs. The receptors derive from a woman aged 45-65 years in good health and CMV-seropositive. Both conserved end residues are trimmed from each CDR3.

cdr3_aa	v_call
ASSLTRRGNTEAF	TRBV7-3
ASSQAVGGIDTGELF	TRBV4-1
ASSERGTDVNYGYT	TRBV25-1
ASSFLDRVGKLF	TRBV6-5
ASSVGEGASTNEKLF	TRBV9
AWSRQGGTEAF	TRBV30
ASSQIGQLSYGGYT	TRBV4-2
ASSVGVRGNEKLF	TRBV9
ASSLLRGNEQF	TRBV27
ASCREDQPQH	TRBV2
SVEGAGGRMNTEAF	TRBV29-1
ASSLGTGANEQF	TRBV18
ASSEGSSRNQPQH	TRBV6-1
ASSLVRNTEAF	TRBV7-3
ASSNPGSRAEQY	TRBV19
AWSDRGTEAF	TRBV30
ASTGRGSYNEQF	TRBV2